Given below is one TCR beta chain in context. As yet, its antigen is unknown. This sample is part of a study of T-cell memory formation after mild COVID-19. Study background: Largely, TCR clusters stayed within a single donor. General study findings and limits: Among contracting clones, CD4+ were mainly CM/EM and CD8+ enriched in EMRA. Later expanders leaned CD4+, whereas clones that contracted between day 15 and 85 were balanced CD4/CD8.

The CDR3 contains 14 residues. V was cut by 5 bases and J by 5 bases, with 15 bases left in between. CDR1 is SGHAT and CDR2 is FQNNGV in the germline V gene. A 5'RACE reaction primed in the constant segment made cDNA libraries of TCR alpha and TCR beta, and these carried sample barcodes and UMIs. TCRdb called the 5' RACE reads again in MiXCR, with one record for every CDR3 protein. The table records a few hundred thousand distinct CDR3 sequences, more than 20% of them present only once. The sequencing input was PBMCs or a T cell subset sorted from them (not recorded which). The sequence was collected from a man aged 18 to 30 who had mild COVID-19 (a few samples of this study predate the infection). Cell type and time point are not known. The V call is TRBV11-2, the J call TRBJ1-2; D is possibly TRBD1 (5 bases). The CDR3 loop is CASSHEGRDYGYTF. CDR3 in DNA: TGTGCCAGCAGCCACGAGGGGAGGGATTATGGCTACACCTTC.